This T cell receptor beta chain was sequenced in a study of T cells in localized non-small cell lung cancer. TCRdb's copy holds only in-frame clones and misses some; the assay was immunoSEQ multiplex PCR. The sample yields about 10,000 clones, less than 95% seen once. Study results and caveats: A median around 57 of the top 100 tumor clones appeared in adjacent lung. Clonality peaked in uninvolved adjacent lung rather than tumor. Increased T cell density in blood showed an association with longer overall survival. Sequence data derive from only one tumor region, so heterogeneity remains possible.

CDR3 length: 14 residues. CDR1 and CDR2 from the germline V gene are SNHLY and FYNNEI. Trimming cost V 4 bases and J 5 bases, with 11 bases left between them. With respect to this clone: Its antigen is as yet unknown.

Sequencing used peripheral blood, obtained before any cancer treatment. The source is a male donor aged 60 or over with stage III squamous cell lung carcinoma. The chain has TRBV2 and TRBJ1-4; D is perhaps TRBD1 (6 bases). CDR3 nucleotide sequence: TGTGCCAGCAGTGTACAGGGACCAAATGAAAAACTGTTTTTT. This sequence encodes CASSVQGPNEKLFF.